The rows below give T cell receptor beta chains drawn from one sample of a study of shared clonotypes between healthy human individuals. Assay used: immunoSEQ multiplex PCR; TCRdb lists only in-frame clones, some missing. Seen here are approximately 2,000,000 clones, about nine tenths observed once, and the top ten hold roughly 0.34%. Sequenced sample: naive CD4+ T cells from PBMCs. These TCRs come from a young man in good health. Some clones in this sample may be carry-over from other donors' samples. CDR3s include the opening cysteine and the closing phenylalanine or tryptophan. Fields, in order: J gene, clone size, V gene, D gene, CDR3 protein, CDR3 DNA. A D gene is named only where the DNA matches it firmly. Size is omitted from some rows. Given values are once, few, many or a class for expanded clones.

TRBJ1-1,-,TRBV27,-,CASSYTRGHGNTEAFF,TGTGCCAGCAGTTACACCAGGGGCCACGGGAACACTGAAGCTTTCTTT
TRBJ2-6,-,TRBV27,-,CASSLAGMLWGANVLTF,TGTGCCAGCAGTTTGGCAGGGATGCTATGGGGGGCCAACGTCCTGACTTTC
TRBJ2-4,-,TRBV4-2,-,CASSQDLIGAKNIQYF,TGTGCCAGCAGCCAAGATCTCATAGGGGCCAAAAACATTCAGTACTTC
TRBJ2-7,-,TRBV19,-,CASSIGRVKAYEQYF,TGTGCCAGTAGTATAGGACGGGTAAAAGCCTACGAGCAGTACTTC
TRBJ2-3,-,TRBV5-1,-,CASSRVLDTQYF,TGCGCCAGCAGCCGGGTATTAGATACGCAGTATTTT
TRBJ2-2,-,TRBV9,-,CASSPHIGTANTGELFF,TGTGCCAGCAGCCCCCATATAGGCACAGCGAACACCGGGGAGCTGTTTTTT
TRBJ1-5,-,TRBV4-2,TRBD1,CASSQVSGGGDNQPQHF,TGTGCCAGCAGCCAAGTATCAGGGGGCGGTGACAATCAGCCCCAGCATTTT
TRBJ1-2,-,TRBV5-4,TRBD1,CASSLGSAGGGGYTF,TGTGCCAGCAGCTTGGGTTCGGCAGGGGGAGGGGGCTACACCTTC
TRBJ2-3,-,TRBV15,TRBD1,CATSSRRGQGLGDTQYF,TGTGCCACCAGCAGCCGCCGGGGACAGGGGTTAGGAGATACGCAGTATTTT
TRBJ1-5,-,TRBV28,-,CASSLPDAGLPQGLNQPQHF,TGTGCCAGCAGTTTACCCGACGCGGGGCTCCCGCAGGGACTTAATCAGCCCCAGCATTTT
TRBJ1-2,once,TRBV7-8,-,CASSLQGLTNYGYTF,TGTGCCAGCAGCTTACAGGGACTAACTAACTATGGCTACACCTTC
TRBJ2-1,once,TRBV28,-,CASRLGGASGNEQFF,TGTGCCAGCCGCCTAGGGGGGGCGTCCGGGAATGAGCAGTTCTTC
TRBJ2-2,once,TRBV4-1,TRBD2,CASSLGTSGSYTGELFF,TGCGCCAGCAGCCTAGGGACTAGCGGGTCTTACACCGGGGAGCTGTTTTTT
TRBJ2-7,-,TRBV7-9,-,CASSFRDIYYEQYF,TGTGCCAGCAGCTTCCGGGACATCTACTACGAGCAGTACTTC
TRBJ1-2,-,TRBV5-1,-,CASSPRTDYGYTF,TGCGCCAGCAGCCCCCGGACAGACTATGGCTACACCTTC
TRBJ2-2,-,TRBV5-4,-,CASSPGGSNTGELFF,TGTGCCAGCAGCCCAGGGGGGTCGAACACCGGGGAGCTGTTTTTT
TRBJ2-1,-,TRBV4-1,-,CASSNRDALYNEQFF,TGCGCCAGCAGTAACCGGGACGCACTGTACAATGAGCAGTTCTTC
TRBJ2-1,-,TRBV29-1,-,CSVEGSREQFF,TGCAGCGTGGAGGGTTCGCGGGAGCAGTTCTTC
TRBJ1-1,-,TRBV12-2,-,CATVRSRQGRTEAFF,TGTGCGACCGTCAGAAGCAGACAGGGGCGGACTGAAGCTTTCTTT
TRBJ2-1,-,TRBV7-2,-,CASSSAAVAVSSYNEQFF,TGTGCCAGCAGCTCCGCGGCGGTAGCGGTTAGCTCCTACAATGAGCAGTTCTTC
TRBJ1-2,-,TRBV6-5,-,CASSDPNYGYTF,TGTGCCAGCAGCGACCCAAACTATGGCTACACCTTC
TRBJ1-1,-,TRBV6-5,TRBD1,CASQGTVNTEAFF,TGTGCCAGCCAAGGGACAGTGAACACTGAAGCTTTCTTT